The rows below give T cell receptor beta chains drawn from one sample of a study of OX40 agonist ivuxolimab in advanced cancers. The assay was immunoSEQ multiplex PCR, and TCRdb's table has in-frame clones only and misses some. The sample shows 77,000 or so clones, nearly 90% of them seen only once. The sample was CD4+ or CD8+ T cells sorted from blood, taken in a trial of the OX40 agonist ivuxolimab. The receptors were gathered from an adult with an advanced solid tumor such as melanoma, head and neck, liver or kidney cancer. Each CDR3 is given with its conserved first and last residue. D genes are given only for firm matches. The size entry is marked missing in some rows and otherwise reads once, few, many or a size class.

few | TRBD1 | TRBJ1-5 | TRBV4-1 | TGCGCCAGCAGCCAAACCCGGGACAGGGTTCGGGGCAATCAGCCCCAGCATTTT | CASSQTRDRVRGNQPQHF
. | . | TRBJ1-1 | TRBV6-1 | TGTGCCAGCACGTACTGGAACACTGAAGCTTTCTTT | CASTYWNTEAFF
. | . | TRBJ2-1 | TRBV28 | TGTGCCAGCAGGCCTAGCCCAGGGCTAGCGAGAGACAATGAGCAGTTCTTC | CASRPSPGLARDNEQFF
once | . | TRBJ2-7 | TRBV7-9 | TGTGCCAGCAGCTTACTAGGACTAGGACAGTACGAGCAGTACTTC | CASSLLGLGQYEQYF
once | . | TRBJ2-3 | TRBV19 | TGTGCCAGTAGTATAGGGCGAACCGGGGCTCGACGCACAGATACGCAGTATTTT | CASSIGRTGARRTDTQYF
. | . | TRBJ2-3 | TRBV4-1 | TGCGCCAGCAGCCAACCCCAGAACACAGATACGCAGTATTTT | CASSQPQNTDTQYF
. | . | TRBJ1-2 | TRBV11-2 | TGTGCCAGCAGCTTAGCCCAGGGTTCCTATGGCTACACCTTC | CASSLAQGSYGYTF
. | TRBD1 | TRBJ1-2 | TRBV5-6 | TGTGCCAGCAGCTACCTACCGGGACAGGGAACTAACTATGGCTACACCTTC | CASSYLPGQGTNYGYTF
. | TRBD1 | TRBJ2-5 | TRBV5-4 | TGTGCCAGCAGCGCCCGGACAGGGGGCGAGACCCAGTACTTC | CASSARTGGETQYF
. | . | TRBJ2-1 | TRBV6-5 | TGTGCCAGCAGTTACTCCGGTAGCTCCTACAATGAGCAGTTCTTC | CASSYSGSSYNEQFF
. | . | TRBJ2-1 | TRBV18 | TGTGCCAGCTCACCATCGCAAAGTGGGGCATACAATGAGCAGTTCTTC | CASSPSQSGAYNEQFF
. | TRBD1 | TRBJ2-1 | TRBV4-1 | TGCGCCAGCAGCCAAGGCGCCCCCGGGACAGGGGTGGATGAGCAGTTCTTC | CASSQGAPGTGVDEQFF
. | TRBD2 | TRBJ2-1 | TRBV29-1 | TGCAGCGTTGAATTGACTAGCGGGAGTTCCTACAATGAGCAGTTCTTC | CSVELTSGSSYNEQFF
once | TRBD1 | TRBJ1-5 | TRBV6-6 | TGTGCCAGCAGTAACCTAGGACCCAGGGGGCAGCCCCAGCATTTT | CASSNLGPRGQPQHF
. | . | TRBJ1-1 | TRBV28 | TGTGCCAGCAGTTACCCCGTAGACACTGAAGCTTTCTTT | CASSYPVDTEAFF
. | TRBD1 | TRBJ2-7 | TRBV18 | TGTGCCAGCTCACCGGGACAGGGTGCCCACGAGCAGTACTTC | CASSPGQGAHEQYF
. | . | TRBJ2-1 | TRBV18 | TGTGCCAGCTCACCGAGTAGGGGTGAGCAGTTCTTC | CASSPSRGEQFF
. | . | TRBJ2-3 | TRBV6-1 | TGTGCCAGCAGTGAAGCCGCCTACAACACAGATACGCAGTATTTT | CASSEAAYNTDTQYF
. | TRBD2 | TRBJ2-5 | TRBV5-1 | TGCGCCAGCAGCTTGGCCCGACTAGCGGGACAAGAGACCCAGTACTTC | CASSLARLAGQETQYF
few | TRBD1 | TRBJ1-2 | TRBV7-3 | TGTGCCAGCAGCTTAACGGGACAGGGTGAGGGCTACACCTTC | CASSLTGQGEGYTF
. | TRBD1 | TRBJ2-7 | TRBV28 | TGTGCCAGCAGTCCCTATTACGGGACAGTCTCCTACGAGCAGTACTTC | CASSPYYGTVSYEQYF
. | TRBD2 | TRBJ2-7 | TRBV10-3 | TGTGCCATCAGTGCCTCGGGCGCTAGCGGAGACTCCTACGAGCAGTACTTC | CAISASGASGDSYEQYF
. | . | TRBJ1-5 | TRBV6-5 | TGTGCCAGCAGTTACTCACGAGGTCATCAGCCCCAGCATTTT | CASSYSRGHQPQHF
. | . | TRBJ1-1 | TRBV11-2 | TGTGCCAGCAGCTTGGGCAGGGGATCTGAAGCTTTCTTT | CASSLGRGSEAFF
. | . | TRBJ1-3 | TRBV29-1 | TGCAGCGTTGACCAGGGCCGAACTGGAAACACCATATATTTT | CSVDQGRTGNTIYF
. | . | TRBJ1-1 | TRBV29-1 | TGCAGCGTTGATACTGACAGGGAAGCTTTCTTT | CSVDTDREAFF
. | . | TRBJ2-7 | TRBV10-2 | TGCGCCAGCAGTGGCCCTCCGGGCGGGGCAAGCTCCTACGAGCAGTACTTC | CASSGPPGGASSYEQYF
. | . | TRBJ2-1 | TRBV6-5 | TGTGCCAGCAGTTACCTCCTAGCTAGTGAGCAGTTCTTC | CASSYLLASEQFF
. | . | TRBJ1-3 | TRBV5-1 | TGCGCCAGCAGCTTGGGATTTGGAAACACCATATATTTT | CASSLGFGNTIYF
once | . | TRBJ2-1 | TRBV9 | TGTGCCAGCAGCGTAGAAGCAGGGGCTAATGAGCAGTTCTTC | CASSVEAGANEQFF
. | . | TRBJ2-7 | TRBV28 | TGTGCCAGCAGGTACAGGCCCCCCTACGAGCAGTACTTC | CASRYRPPYEQYF
. | . | TRBJ1-1 | TRBV7-9 | TGTGCCAGCAGCAGTACAGAGAACACTGAAGCTTTCTTT | CASSSTENTEAFF
. | . | TRBJ1-1 | TRBV9 | TGTGCCAGCAGGGGTGGAGCCGGCACTGAAGCTTTCTTT | CASRGGAGTEAFF
once | . | TRBJ1-5 | TRBV28 | TGTGCCAGCACGCCACTTGACAGGTCCGATCAGCCCCAGCATTTT | CASTPLDRSDQPQHF
. | TRBD2 | TRBJ2-3 | TRBV13 | TGTGCCAGCAGCTTACGGGCGGGAGGCACAGATACGCAGTATTTT | CASSLRAGGTDTQYF
. | TRBD2 | TRBJ2-5 | TRBV5-1 | TGCGCCAGCAGCCTGCAGCCGGGGGGCCAAGAGACCCAGTACTTC | CASSLQPGGQETQYF
few | . | TRBJ1-1 | TRBV29-1 | TGCAGCGTTGATTTACAGGGTGAAGCTTTCTTT | CSVDLQGEAFF
. | . | TRBJ2-5 | TRBV7-9 | TGTGCCAGCAGCTTACAGAAGACCCAGTACTTC | CASSLQKTQYF
. | TRBD1 | TRBJ2-1 | TRBV5-1 | TGCGCCAGCATATCGGGACAGGGCCATGAGCAGTTCTTC | CASISGQGHEQFF
. | TRBD2 | TRBJ2-5 | TRBV27 | TGTGCCAGCAGTTCAGCGGGAGGGTTAGAGACCCAGTACTTC | CASSSAGGLETQYF
. | . | TRBJ2-3 | TRBV15 | TGTGCCACCAGCAGAGCGGGACGGAGGAGCACAGATACGCAGTATTTT | CATSRAGRRSTDTQYF
. | TRBD1 | TRBJ2-7 | TRBV29-1 | TGCAGCGTTAGGGGACAGATCTCCTACGAGCAGTACTTC | CSVRGQISYEQYF
. | . | TRBJ1-5 | TRBV6-6 | TGTGCCAGCACCTTCTGGGGTAATAGCAATCAGCCCCAGCATTTT | CASTFWGNSNQPQHF
. | TRBD1 | TRBJ2-5 | TRBV6-5 | TGTGCCAGCAGTTCTAGGACAGGGACAATAGAGACCCAGTACTTC | CASSSRTGTIETQYF
few | . | TRBJ2-5 | TRBV5-5 | TGTGCCAGCAGCTTTAGGTCTGGAGCCCTCCAAGAGACCCAGTACTTC | CASSFRSGALQETQYF
. | TRBD2 | TRBJ2-1 | TRBV18 | TGTGCCAGCTCACCTCCGGGACTAGCGGGTGGCAATGAGCAGTTCTTC | CASSPPGLAGGNEQFF
. | . | TRBJ2-7 | TRBV4-2 | TGTGCCAGCAGCCAGACGGACGGGAGCTTCTACGAGCAGTACTTC | CASSQTDGSFYEQYF
. | TRBD1 | TRBJ2-5 | TRBV15 | TGTGCCACCAGCAGAATAGACAGGGTGGAGACCCAGTACTTC | CATSRIDRVETQYF
. | . | TRBJ1-3 | TRBV6-6 | TGTGCCAGCAGTACAGGATACTCTGGAAACACCATATATTTT | CASSTGYSGNTIYF
. | . | TRBJ1-5 | TRBV19 | TGTGCCAGTAATGAGGGAGTGGATCAGCCCCAGCATTTT | CASNEGVDQPQHF
. | . | TRBJ2-5 | TRBV6-1 | TGTGCCAGCAGTGCGAGGGGAGGGGGGGAGACCCAGTACTTC | CASSARGGGETQYF
. | . | TRBJ2-1 | TRBV29-1 | TGCAGCGTTGAAGATCGTACTAGGGTTATGGAGCAGTTCTTC | CSVEDRTRVMEQFF
. | . | TRBJ1-2 | TRBV18 | TGTGCCAGCTCACTAGCGTTTAACTATGGCTACACCTTC | CASSLAFNYGYTF